Shown below are 19 T cell receptor beta chains from a single sample sequenced in a study of shared clonotypes between healthy human individuals. Using immunoSEQ multiplex PCR, the repertoire was profiled, and TCRdb retains in-frame clones only, with some absent. The profile shows about 690,000 clones, about nine tenths of them singletons. The sequenced sample consisted of memory CD8+ T cells from PBMCs. Subset defined: CD45RO+ cells pooled with CCR7-negative TemRA cells. Receptors were obtained from a man in his late teens or twenties in good health. Some clones in this sample may be carry-over from other donors' samples.

The rearrangement uses TRBV19 and TRBJ1-5, with a tentative D call TRBD1 (6 bases). V was pared by 5 bases and J by 1 base, with 15 bases between. The CDR3 has 16 amino acids. Per germline, CDR1 LNHDA and CDR2 SQIVND (reference sequence). CDR3 in amino acids: CASSWGLKMSNQPQHF. CDR3 in DNA: TGTGCCAGTAGTTGGGGGCTGAAAATGAGCAATCAGCCCCAGCATTTT. Full variable domain (rest looked up from reference TRBV19 and TRBJ1-5): DGGITQSPKYLFRKEGQNVTLSCEQNLNHDAMYWYRQDPGQGLRLIYYSQIVNDFQKGDIAEGYSVSREKKESFPLTVTSAQKNPTAFYLCASSWGLKMSNQPQHFGDGTRLSIL.

This chain connects TRBV19 to TRBJ2-7; 11 nucleotides line up with TRBD2. The ends lost 5 bases at V and 3 bases at J; junction bases unmatched: 9. Per germline, CDR1 LNHDA and CDR2 SQIVND (reference sequence). The CDR3 covers 16 residues. The CDR3 sequence: CASSFRLAGFDYEQYF. The CDR3 coding sequence is TGTGCCAGTAGTTTCCGACTAGCGGGATTTGACTACGAGCAGTACTTC.

A single count supports this clone. The J gene is TRBJ1-3, the V gene TRBV7-9, with D hard to call. V lost 9 bases and J 0 bases, leaving 18 bases between the germline ends. The CDR3 is 16 amino acids. The germline gives CDR1 SEHNR, CDR2 FQNEAQ (reference sequence). For the CDR3, the DNA is TGTGCCAGTCCTCCCCCGCACCCCCTCTCTGGAAACACCATATATTTT. It is translated as CASPPPHPLSGNTIYF.

The chain is built from TRBV7-9 and TRBJ1-2; TRBD1 matches 12 bases. J lost 7 bases, V lost 5 bases, and 14 bases had no gene match. CDR1 is SEHNR, CDR2 FQNEAQ, per germline (reference sequence). The CDR3 is 17 amino acids. The CDR3 loop is CASSQHHGTGGFSGYTF. CDR3 nucleotides: TGTGCCAGCAGCCAACACCACGGGACAGGGGGCTTCTCTGGCTACACCTTC.

The rearrangement uses TRBV6-5 and TRBJ1-1, with TRBD1 as a possible D gene (5 bases). The germline CDR1 and CDR2 sequences are MNHEY and SVGAGI. This CDR3 spans 13 amino acids. V was cut by 2 bases and J by 11 bases, with 15 bases left in between. This CDR3 reads CASSYAGPERAFF. CDR3 bases: TGTGCCAGCAGTTACGCGGGACCGGAGCGGGCTTTCTTT.

Only one count was recorded for this clone. The chain links TRBV7-9 to TRBJ2-1; TRBD2 agrees at 8 bases. This CDR3 region has 17 residues. The trim removed 7 bases at V and 8 bases at J, leaving 19 bases unmatched. In germline, CDR1 is SEHNR, CDR2 FQNEAQ (reference sequence). CDR3 coding DNA: TGTGCCAGCAACGCTCGGGGGGGGCGAGGTGCTCGCCATGAGCAGTTCTTC. Amino acids: CASNARGGRGARHEQFF.

This chain connects TRBV7-6 to TRBJ2-2, with D perhaps matching TRBD2 (6 bases). CDR1 is SGHVS and CDR2 is FNYEAQ in the germline V gene. V lost 5 bases and J 6 bases, leaving 19 bases between the germline ends. The CDR3 is 16 residues long. CDR3 sequence (DNA): TGTGCCAGCAGCCCGCGGGACGAAAAGAGGGCCGGGGAGCTGTTTTTT. Its protein product is CASSPRDEKRAGELFF. The full variable domain, its missing parts supplied by reference TRBV7-6 and TRBJ2-2, is GAGVSQSPRYKVTKRGQDVALRCDPISGHVSLYWYRQALGQGPEFLTYFNYEAQQDKSGLPNDRFSAERPEGSISTLTIQRTEQRDSAMYRCASSPRDEKRAGELFFGEGSRLTVL.

The CDR3 bases are TGCGCCAGCAGCTTGGATTTTAGCGGGCCTTACAATGAGCAGTTCTTC. Encoded protein: CASSLDFSGPYNEQFF. The V gene is TRBV5-1, the J gene TRBJ2-1; 7 positions match TRBD2. The CDR3 consists of 16 residues. The junction had 7 bases not matched to a gene; V was cut back by 0 bases and J by 4 bases. The V gene's germline CDR1 is SGHRS and CDR2 YFSETQ.

J is TRBJ2-3 and V is TRBV6-5, with D unresolved. This CDR3 has 16 amino acids. The V gene's germline CDR1 is MNHEY and CDR2 SVGAGI. V gave up 2 bases and J gave up 5 bases, with 17 bases separating them. This CDR3 reads CASSYSLPGVEDTQYF. In DNA, the CDR3 is TGTGCCAGCAGTTACAGCCTACCGGGTGTGGAAGATACGCAGTATTTT.

In the case of this clone: The sample contains more than one DNA sequence encoding this CDR3. The V and J genes are TRBV7-9 and TRBJ2-3, with D possibly being TRBD2 (5 bases). The ends were cut back, 5 bases at V and 0 bases at J, with 12 bases in the middle. This CDR3 contains 15 residues. CDR1 and CDR2 (germline): SEHNR, FQNEAQ (reference sequence). The CDR3 protein is CASSPPGISTDTQYF. The CDR3 nucleotides are TGTGCCAGCAGCCCGCCGGGGATTAGCACAGATACGCAGTATTTT.

The gene calls are TRBV6-5 and TRBJ1-1; D uncertain. CDR3 size: 16 residues. Germline-derived CDR1 and CDR2 are MNHEY and SVGAGI. Trimming cost V 4 bases and J 0 bases, with 15 bases left between them. The CDR3 nucleotides are TGTGCCAGCAGTTCTACATACGGGTGGATGAACACTGAAGCTTTCTTT. Residues: CASSSTYGWMNTEAFF.

The CDR3 DNA is TGTGCCAGCAGCTTAGCTGACAGCTCCTACGAGCAGTACTTC. It translates to CASSLADSSYEQYF. The rearrangement links TRBV13 to TRBJ2-7; tentative D call: TRBD1 (5 bases). The CDR3 spans 14 residues. Per the germline V gene, CDR1 is PRHDT and CDR2 is FYEKMQ (reference sequence). V was pared by 1 base and J by 0 bases, with 7 bases between.

As to this clone: Other DNA sequences of this sample code for an identical CDR3. V gene TRBV2 combines with J gene TRBJ2-7, with 10 bases that match TRBD1. CDR3 length: 13 residues. In germline, CDR1 is SNHLY, CDR2 FYNNEI. With V trimmed by 5 bases and J by 3 bases, 1 base remained unmatched. The CDR3 region has the DNA TGTGCCAGCAGTTGGGACAGGGGCTACGAGCAGTACTTC. Protein product: CASSWDRGYEQYF. Together with reference TRBV2 and TRBJ2-7, the CDR3 gives the full variable domain: EPEVTQTPSHQVTQMGQEVILRCVPISNHLYFYWYRQILGQKVEFLVSFYNNEISEKSEIFDDQFSVERPDGSNFTLKIRSTKLEDSAMYFCASSWDRGYEQYFGPGTRLTVT.

The chain is built from TRBV4-1 and TRBJ2-7, with 8 bases matching TRBD2. V was pared by 1 base and J by 5 bases, with 16 bases of the junction left unmatched. This CDR3 comprises 18 residues. The V gene's germline CDR1 is MGHRA and CDR2 YSYEKL. The DNA of the CDR3 is TGCGCCAGCAGCCAAGTAGGGCCCCAAAGCGGGAGAACCCACGAGCAGTACTTC. Translating it yields CASSQVGPQSGRTHEQYF.

This clone was recorded only once. This chain uses TRBV27 with TRBJ2-3; possibly TRBD1 or TRBD2 for D (5 bases each). This CDR3 contains 15 residues. V was clipped by 2 bases and J by 6 bases, with 15 bases between them. The V gene's germline CDR1 is MNHEY and CDR2 SMNVEV (reference sequence). Here the CDR3 DNA reads TGTGCCAGCAGTTTAGGGATACCGGGGCGGGATACGCAGTATTTT. Translation: CASSLGIPGRDTQYF.

The rearrangement uses TRBV29-1 and TRBJ2-2; D call uncertain. V lost 1 base, J lost 4 bases, and 1 base lay in between. The CDR3 totals 11 residues. CDR1 and CDR2 from the germline V gene are SQVTM and ANQGSEA. CDR3 protein: CSVEGTGELFF. As DNA, the CDR3 is TGCAGCGTTGAAGGCACCGGGGAGCTGTTTTTT.

This chain connects TRBV5-5 to TRBJ1-2, with D tentatively TRBD1 (6 bases). Germline assignment: CDR1 SGHKS and CDR2 YYEKEE (reference sequence). V was clipped by 0 bases and J by 4 bases, with 10 bases between them. The CDR3 totals 14 residues. The CDR3 spells CASSLAGGGYGYTF. Here the CDR3 DNA reads TGTGCCAGCAGCTTGGCGGGGGGCGGCTATGGCTACACCTTC.

This chain connects TRBV4-1 to TRBJ2-7, with D unresolved. Trimming shortened V by 1 base and J by 3 bases, and 19 bases separated the two germline ends. The CDR3 has 17 residues. CDR1 and CDR2 from the germline V gene are MGHRA and YSYEKL. The CDR3 sequence is CASSQGFGRGVGYEQYF. Written as DNA, the CDR3 is TGCGCCAGCAGCCAAGGTTTTGGTCGCGGAGTGGGCTACGAGCAGTACTTC.

The chain has TRBV10-3 and TRBJ2-1, with unresolved D. V lost 2 bases, J lost 0 bases, and 11 bases lay in between. The CDR3 is 16 residues long. Germline lookup yields CDR1 ENHRY and CDR2 SYGVKD. The CDR3 region has the DNA TGTGCCATCAGTGAGGGACCCGCGAGCTCCTACAATGAGCAGTTCTTC. Protein product: CAISEGPASSYNEQFF.